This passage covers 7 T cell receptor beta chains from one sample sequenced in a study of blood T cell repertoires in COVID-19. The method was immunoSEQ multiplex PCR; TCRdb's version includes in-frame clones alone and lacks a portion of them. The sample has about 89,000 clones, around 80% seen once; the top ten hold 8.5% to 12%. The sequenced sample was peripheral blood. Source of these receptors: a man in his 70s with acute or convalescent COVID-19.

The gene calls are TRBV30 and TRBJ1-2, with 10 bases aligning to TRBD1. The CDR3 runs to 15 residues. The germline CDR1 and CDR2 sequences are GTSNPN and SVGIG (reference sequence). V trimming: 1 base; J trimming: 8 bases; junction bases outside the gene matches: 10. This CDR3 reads CAWSAMRQGALGYTF. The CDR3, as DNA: TGTGCCTGGAGTGCGATGAGACAGGGGGCGCTGGGCTACACCTTC.

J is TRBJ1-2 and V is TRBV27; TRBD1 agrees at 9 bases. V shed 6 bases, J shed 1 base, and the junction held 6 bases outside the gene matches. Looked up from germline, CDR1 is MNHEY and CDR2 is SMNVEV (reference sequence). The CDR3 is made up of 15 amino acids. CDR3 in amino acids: CASRRDRALNYGYTF. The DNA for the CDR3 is TGTGCCAGCAGGAGGGACAGGGCCCTTAACTATGGCTACACCTTC.

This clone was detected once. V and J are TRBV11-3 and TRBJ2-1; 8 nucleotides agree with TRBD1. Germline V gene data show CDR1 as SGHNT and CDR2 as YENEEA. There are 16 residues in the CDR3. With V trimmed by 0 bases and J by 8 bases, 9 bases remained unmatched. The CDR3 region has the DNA TGTGCCAGCAGCTTAGATCCGACAGGGGTATTCGATGAGCAGTTCTTC. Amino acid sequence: CASSLDPTGVFDEQFF.

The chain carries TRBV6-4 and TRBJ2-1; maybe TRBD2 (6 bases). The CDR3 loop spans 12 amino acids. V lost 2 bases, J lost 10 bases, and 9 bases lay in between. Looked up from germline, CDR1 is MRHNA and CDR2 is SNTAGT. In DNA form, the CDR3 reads TGTGCCAGCAGTGACGGGCGGGAAGAGCAGTTCTTC. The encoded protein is CASSDGREEQFF.

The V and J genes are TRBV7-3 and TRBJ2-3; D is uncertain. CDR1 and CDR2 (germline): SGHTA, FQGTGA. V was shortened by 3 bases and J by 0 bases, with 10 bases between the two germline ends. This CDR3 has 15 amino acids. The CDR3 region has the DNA TGTGCCAGCAGCTTGCAGGTGGTAAGCACAGATACGCAGTATTTT. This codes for CASSLQVVSTDTQYF.

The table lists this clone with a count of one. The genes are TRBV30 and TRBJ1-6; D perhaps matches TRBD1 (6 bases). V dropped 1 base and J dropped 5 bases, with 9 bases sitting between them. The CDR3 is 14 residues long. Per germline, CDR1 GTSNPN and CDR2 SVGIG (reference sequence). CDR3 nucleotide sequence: TGTGCCTGGAGTGGACAGGTCAATAATTCACCCCTCCACTTT. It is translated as CAWSGQVNNSPLHF.

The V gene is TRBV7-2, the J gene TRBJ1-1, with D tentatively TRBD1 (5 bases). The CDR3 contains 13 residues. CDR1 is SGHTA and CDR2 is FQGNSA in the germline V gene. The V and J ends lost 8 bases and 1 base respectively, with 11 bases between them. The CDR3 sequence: CASGTGQNTEAFF. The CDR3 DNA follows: TGTGCCAGCGGGACTGGACAGAACACTGAAGCTTTCTTT.